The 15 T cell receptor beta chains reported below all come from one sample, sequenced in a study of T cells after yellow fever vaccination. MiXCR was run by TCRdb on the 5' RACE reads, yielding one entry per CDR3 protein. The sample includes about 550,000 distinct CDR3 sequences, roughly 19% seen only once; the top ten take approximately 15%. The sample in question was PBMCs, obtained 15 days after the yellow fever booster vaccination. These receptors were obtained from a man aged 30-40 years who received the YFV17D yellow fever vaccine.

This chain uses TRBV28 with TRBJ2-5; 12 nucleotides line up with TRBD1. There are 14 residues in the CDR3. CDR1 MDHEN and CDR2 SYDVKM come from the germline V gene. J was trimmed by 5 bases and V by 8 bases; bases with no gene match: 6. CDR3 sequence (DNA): TGTGCCAGCGCAGGGACAGGGGGCGTCGAGACCCAGTACTTC. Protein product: CASAGTGGVETQYF.

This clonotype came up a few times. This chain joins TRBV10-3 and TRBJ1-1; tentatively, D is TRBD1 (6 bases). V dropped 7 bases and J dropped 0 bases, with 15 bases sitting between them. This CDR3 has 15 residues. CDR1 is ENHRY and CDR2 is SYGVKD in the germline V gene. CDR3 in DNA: TGTGCCATCACGTCAGGGGATCAGGTGAACACTGAAGCTTTCTTT. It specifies CAITSGDQVNTEAFF.

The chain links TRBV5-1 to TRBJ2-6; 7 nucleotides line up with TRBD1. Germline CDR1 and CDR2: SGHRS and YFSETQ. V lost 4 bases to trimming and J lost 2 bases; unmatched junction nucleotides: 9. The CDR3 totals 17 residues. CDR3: CASSPWLDRAGANVLTF. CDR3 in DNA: TGCGCCAGCAGCCCATGGTTAGACAGGGCTGGGGCCAACGTCCTGACTTTC.

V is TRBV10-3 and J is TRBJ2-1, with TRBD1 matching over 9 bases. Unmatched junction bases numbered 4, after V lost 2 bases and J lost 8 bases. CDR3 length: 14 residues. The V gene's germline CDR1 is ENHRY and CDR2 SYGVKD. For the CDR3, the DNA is TGTGCCATCAGTGAGGGGACAGGGCGGCATGAGCAGTTCTTC. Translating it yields CAISEGTGRHEQFF.

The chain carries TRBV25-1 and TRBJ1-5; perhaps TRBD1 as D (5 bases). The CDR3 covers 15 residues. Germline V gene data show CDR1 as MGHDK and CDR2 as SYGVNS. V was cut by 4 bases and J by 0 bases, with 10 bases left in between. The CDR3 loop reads CASSAGQHSNQPQHF. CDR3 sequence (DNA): TGTGCCAGCAGTGCAGGACAACATAGCAATCAGCCCCAGCATTTT. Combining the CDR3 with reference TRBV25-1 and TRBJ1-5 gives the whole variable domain EADIYQTPRYLVIGTGKKITLECSQTMGHDKMYWYQQDPGMELHLIHYSYGVNSTEKGDLSSESTVSRIRTEHFPLTLESARPSHTSQYLCASSAGQHSNQPQHFGDGTRLSIL.

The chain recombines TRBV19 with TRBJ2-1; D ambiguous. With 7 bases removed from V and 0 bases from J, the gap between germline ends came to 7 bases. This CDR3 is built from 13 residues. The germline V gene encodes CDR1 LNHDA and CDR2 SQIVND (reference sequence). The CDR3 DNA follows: TGTGCCAGTATTGGCAGCTCCTACAATGAGCAGTTCTTC. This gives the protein CASIGSSYNEQFF.

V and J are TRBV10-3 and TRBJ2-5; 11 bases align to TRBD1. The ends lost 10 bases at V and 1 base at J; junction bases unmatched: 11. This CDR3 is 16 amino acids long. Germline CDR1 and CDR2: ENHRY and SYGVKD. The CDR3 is CANSGTGGQGQETQYF. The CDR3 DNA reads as TGTGCCAACTCCGGGACAGGGGGGCAGGGCCAAGAGACCCAGTACTTC.

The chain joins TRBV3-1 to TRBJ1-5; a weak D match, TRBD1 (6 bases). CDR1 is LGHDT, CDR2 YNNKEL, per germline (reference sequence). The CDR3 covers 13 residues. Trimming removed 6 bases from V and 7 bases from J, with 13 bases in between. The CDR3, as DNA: TGTGCCAGCAGAACCCGAGGGGGGCAGCCCCAGCATTTT. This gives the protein CASRTRGGQPQHF.

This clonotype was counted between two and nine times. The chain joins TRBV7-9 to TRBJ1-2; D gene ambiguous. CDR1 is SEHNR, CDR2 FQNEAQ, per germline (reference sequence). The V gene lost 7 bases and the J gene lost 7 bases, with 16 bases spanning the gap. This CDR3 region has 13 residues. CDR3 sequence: CASIDSGAIGYTF. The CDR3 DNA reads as TGTGCCAGCATCGACTCCGGCGCGATTGGCTACACCTTC.

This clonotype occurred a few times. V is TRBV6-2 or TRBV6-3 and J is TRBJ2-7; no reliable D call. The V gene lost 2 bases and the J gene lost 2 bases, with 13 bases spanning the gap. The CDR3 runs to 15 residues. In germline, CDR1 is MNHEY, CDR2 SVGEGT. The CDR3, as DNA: TGTGCCAGCAGTTACCCCCCGGATGGGACCTACGAGCAGTACTTC. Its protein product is CASSYPPDGTYEQYF.

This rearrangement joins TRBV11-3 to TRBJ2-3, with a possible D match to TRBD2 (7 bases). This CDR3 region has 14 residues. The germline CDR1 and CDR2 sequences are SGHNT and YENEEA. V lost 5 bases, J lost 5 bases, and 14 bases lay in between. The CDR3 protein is CASSRGGGGDTQYF. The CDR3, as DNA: TGTGCCAGCAGCCGGGGAGGGGGAGGAGATACGCAGTATTTT.

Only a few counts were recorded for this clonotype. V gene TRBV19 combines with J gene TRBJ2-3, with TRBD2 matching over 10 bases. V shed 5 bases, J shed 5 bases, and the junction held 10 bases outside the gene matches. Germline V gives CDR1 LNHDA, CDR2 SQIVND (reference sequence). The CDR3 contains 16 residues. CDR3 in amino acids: CASSRLASGSKDTQYF. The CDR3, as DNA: TGTGCCAGTAGTCGGCTCGCTAGCGGGAGTAAAGATACGCAGTATTTT.

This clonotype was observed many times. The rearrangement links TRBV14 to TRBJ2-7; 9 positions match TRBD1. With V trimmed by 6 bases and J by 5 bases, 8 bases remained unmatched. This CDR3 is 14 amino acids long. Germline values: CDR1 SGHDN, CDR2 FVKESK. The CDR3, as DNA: TGTGCCAGCAGTTGGCAACAGGGGGCAGACGAGCAGTACTTC. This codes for CASSWQQGADEQYF.

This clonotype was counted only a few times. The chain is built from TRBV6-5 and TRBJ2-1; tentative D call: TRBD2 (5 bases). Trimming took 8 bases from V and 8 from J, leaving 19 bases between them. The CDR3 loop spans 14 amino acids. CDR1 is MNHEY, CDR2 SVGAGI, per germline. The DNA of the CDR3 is TGTGCCAGCTGGAGGCGGTCCCGGAGCGATGAGCAGTTCTTC. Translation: CASWRRSRSDEQFF.

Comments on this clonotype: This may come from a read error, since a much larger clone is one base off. CDR3 residues: CSVGQVNTEAFF. The DNA of the CDR3 is TGCAGCGTCGGACAGGTGAACACTGAAGCTTTCTTT. This chain uses TRBV29-1 with TRBJ1-1; 7 positions agree with TRBD1. Germline CDR1 and CDR2: SQVTM and ANQGSEA. The CDR3 runs to 12 residues. Trimming took 6 bases from V and 0 from J; bases not matched to a gene: 1.